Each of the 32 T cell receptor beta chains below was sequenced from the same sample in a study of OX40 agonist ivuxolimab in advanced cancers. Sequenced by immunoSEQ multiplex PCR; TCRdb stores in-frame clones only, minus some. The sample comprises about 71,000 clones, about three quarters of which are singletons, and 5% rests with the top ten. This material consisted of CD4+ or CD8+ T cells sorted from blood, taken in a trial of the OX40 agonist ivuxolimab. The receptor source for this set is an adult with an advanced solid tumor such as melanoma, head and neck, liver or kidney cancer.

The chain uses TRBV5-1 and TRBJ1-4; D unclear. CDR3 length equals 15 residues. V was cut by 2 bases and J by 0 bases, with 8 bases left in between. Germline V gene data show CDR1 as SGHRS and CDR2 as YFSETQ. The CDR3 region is CASSLDGATNEKLFF. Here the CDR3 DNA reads TGCGCCAGCAGCTTAGACGGCGCAACTAATGAAAAACTGTTTTTT.

The CDR3 nucleotides are TGTGCCAGCAGTGAATCGAGCGGGGTGTCCTACGAGCAGTACTTC. This translates into CASSESSGVSYEQYF. This chain joins TRBV2 and TRBJ2-7, with TRBD2 identical over 7 bases. Germline CDR1 SNHLY, CDR2 FYNNEI. The length of the CDR3 is 15 residues. Unmatched junction bases numbered 5, after V lost 2 bases and J lost 1 base.

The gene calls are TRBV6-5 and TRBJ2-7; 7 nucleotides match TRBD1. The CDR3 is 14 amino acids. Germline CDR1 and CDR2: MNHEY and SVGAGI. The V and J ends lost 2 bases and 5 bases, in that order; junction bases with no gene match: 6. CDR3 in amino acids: CASSYGGQMNEQYF. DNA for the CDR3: TGTGCCAGCAGTTACGGGGGACAGATGAACGAGCAGTACTTC.

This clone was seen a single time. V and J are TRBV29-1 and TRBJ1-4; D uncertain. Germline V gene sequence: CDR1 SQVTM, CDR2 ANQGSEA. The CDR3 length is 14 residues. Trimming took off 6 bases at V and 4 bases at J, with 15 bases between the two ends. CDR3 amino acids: CSVLPGLDNEKLFF. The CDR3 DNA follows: TGCAGCGTCCTTCCCGGACTTGATAATGAAAAACTGTTTTTT.

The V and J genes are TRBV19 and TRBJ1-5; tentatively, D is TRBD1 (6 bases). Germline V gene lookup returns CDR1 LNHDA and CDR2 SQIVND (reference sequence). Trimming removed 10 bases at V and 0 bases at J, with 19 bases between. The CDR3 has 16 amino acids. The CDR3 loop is CATATRTDYSNQPQHF. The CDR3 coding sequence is TGTGCCACTGCTACCAGGACAGATTATAGCAATCAGCCCCAGCATTTT.

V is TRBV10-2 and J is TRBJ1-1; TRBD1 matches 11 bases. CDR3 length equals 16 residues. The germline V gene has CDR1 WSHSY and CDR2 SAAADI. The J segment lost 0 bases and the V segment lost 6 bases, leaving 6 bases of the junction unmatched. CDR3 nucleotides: TGCGCCAGCAGCGAAGGGACAGGGGGTGTGAACACTGAAGCTTTCTTT. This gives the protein CASSEGTGGVNTEAFF.

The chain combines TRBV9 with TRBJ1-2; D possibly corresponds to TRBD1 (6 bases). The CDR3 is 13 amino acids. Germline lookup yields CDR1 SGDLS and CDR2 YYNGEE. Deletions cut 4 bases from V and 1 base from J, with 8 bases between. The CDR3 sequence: CASSPDSNYGYTF. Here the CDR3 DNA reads TGTGCCAGCAGCCCGGACAGTAACTATGGCTACACCTTC.

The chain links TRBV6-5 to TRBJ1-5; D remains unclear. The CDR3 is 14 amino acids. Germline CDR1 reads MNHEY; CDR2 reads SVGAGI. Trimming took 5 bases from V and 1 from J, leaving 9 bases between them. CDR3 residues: CASSLVMSNQPQHF. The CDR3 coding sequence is TGTGCCAGCAGTCTTGTTATGAGCAATCAGCCCCAGCATTTT.

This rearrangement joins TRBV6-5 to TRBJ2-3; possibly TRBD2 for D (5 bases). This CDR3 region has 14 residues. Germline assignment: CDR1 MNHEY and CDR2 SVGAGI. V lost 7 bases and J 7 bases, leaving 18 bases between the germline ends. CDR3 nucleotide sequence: TGTGCCAGCAAAGCGGCTGATCAGCGGAATACGCAGTATTTT. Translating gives CASKAADQRNTQYF.

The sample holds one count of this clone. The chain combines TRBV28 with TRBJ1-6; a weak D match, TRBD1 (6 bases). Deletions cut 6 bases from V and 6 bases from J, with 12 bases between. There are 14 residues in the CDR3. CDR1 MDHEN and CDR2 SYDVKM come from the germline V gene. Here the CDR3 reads CASSLQGFNSPLHF. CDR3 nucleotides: TGTGCCAGCAGCCTACAGGGTTTTAATTCACCCCTCCACTTT.

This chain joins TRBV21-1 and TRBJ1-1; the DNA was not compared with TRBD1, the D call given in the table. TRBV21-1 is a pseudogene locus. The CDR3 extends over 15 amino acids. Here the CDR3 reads CASSRKGAIVTEAFF. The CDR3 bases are TGTGCCAGCAGCAGAAAGGGGGCGATCGTTACTGAAGCTTTCTTT.

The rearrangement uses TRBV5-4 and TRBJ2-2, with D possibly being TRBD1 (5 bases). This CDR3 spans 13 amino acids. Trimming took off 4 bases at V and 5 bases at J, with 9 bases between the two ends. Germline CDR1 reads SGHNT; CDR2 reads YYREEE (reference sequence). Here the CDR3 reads CASSQTETGELFF. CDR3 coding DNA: TGTGCCAGCAGCCAGACAGAAACCGGGGAGCTGTTTTTT.

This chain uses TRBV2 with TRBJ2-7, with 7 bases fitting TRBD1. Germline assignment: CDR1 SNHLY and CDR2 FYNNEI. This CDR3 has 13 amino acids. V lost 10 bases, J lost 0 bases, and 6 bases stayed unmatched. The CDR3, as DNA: TGTGCCACGCGACAGGGTCCCTCCTACGAGCAGTACTTC. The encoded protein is CATRQGPSYEQYF.

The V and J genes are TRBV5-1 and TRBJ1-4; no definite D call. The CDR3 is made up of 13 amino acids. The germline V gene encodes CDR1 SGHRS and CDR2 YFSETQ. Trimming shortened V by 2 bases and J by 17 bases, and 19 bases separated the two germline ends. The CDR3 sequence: CASSLRDEAPFFF. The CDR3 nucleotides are TGCGCCAGCAGCTTACGCGACGAAGCCCCCTTTTTTTTT.

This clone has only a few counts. CDR3 loop: CASSPPQGNEQYF. CDR3 bases: TGTGCCAGCTCACCGCCCCAGGGGAACGAGCAGTACTTC. V is TRBV18 and J is TRBJ2-7; TRBD1 might be the D (6 bases). The CDR3 has 13 residues. V lost 3 bases and J 5 bases, leaving 11 bases between the germline ends. Germline V gives CDR1 KGHSH, CDR2 LQKENI.

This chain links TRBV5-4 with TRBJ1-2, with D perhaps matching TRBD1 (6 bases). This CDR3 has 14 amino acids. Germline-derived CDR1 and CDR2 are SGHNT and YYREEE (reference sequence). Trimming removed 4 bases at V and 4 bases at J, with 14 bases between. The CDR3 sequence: CASSQGQQPYGYTF. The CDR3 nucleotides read TGTGCCAGCAGCCAAGGACAGCAACCCTATGGCTACACCTTC.

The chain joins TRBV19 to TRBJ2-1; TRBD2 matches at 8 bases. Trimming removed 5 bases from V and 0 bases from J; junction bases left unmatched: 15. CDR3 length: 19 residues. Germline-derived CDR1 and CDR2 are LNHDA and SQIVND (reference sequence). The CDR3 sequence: CASSVPGGGPTSSYNEQFF. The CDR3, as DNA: TGTGCCAGTAGTGTTCCCGGCGGGGGGCCTACGAGCTCCTACAATGAGCAGTTCTTC.

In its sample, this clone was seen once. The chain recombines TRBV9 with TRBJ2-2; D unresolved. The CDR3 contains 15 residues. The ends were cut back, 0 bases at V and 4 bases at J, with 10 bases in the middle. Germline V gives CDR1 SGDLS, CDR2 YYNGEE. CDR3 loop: CASSVVSTFTGELFF. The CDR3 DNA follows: TGTGCCAGCAGCGTAGTAAGCACCTTCACCGGGGAGCTGTTTTTT. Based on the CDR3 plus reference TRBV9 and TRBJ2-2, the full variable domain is DSGVTQTPKHLITATGQRVTLRCSPRSGDLSVYWYQQSLDQGLQFLIQYYNGEERAKGNILERFSAQQFPDLHSELNLSSLELGDSALYFCASSVVSTFTGELFFGEGSRLTVL.

The CDR3 DNA sequence: TGCAGCGCCGCGGGACGGTGGCCCCAGACCAGCGAGCAGTACTTC. This codes for CSAAGRWPQTSEQYF. The rearrangement uses TRBV29-1 and TRBJ2-7; the D gene is possibly TRBD2 (6 bases). CDR1 SQVTM and CDR2 ANQGSEA come from the germline V gene. The CDR3 is made up of 15 amino acids. The germline V and J ends were trimmed by 7 bases and 6 bases, with 25 bases remaining between them.

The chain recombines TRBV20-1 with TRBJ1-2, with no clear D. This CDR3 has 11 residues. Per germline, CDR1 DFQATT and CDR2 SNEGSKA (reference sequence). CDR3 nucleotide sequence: TGCAGCAAGACTGATTCTGGGGGCTACACCTTC. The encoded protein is CSKTDSGGYTF.

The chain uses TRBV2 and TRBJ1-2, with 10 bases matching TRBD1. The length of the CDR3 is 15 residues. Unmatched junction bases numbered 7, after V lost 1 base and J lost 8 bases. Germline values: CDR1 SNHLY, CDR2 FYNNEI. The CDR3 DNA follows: TGTGCCAGCAGTGAAGTGCGACAGGGGGCAGGGGGCTACACCTTC. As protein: CASSEVRQGAGGYTF.

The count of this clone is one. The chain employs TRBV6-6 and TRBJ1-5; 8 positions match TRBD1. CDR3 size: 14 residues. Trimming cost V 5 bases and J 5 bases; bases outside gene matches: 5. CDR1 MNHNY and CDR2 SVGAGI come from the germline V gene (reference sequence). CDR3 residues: CASSTGGGYQPQHF. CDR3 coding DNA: TGTGCCAGCAGTACAGGGGGTGGGTATCAGCCCCAGCATTTT.

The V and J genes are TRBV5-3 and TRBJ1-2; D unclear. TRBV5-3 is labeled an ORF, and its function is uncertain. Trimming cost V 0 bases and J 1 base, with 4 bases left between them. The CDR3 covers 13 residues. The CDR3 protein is CARSLEVNYGYTF. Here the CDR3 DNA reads TGTGCCAGAAGCTTGGAGGTTAACTATGGCTACACCTTC.

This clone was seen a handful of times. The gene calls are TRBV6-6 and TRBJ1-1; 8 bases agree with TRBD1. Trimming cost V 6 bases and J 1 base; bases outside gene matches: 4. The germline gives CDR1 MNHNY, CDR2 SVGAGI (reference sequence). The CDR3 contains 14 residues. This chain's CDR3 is CASRQGVRNTEAFF. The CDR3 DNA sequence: TGTGCCAGCAGACAGGGGGTGCGGAACACTGAAGCTTTCTTT.

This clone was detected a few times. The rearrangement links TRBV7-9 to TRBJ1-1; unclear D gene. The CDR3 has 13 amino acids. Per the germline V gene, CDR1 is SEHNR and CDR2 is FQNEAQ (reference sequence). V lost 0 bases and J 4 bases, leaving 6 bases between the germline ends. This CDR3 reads CASSLASGTEAFF. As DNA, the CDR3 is TGTGCCAGCAGCTTAGCGTCTGGCACTGAAGCTTTCTTT. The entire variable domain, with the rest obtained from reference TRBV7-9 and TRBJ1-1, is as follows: DTGVSQNPRHKITKRGQNVTFRCDPISEHNRLYWYRQTLGQGPEFLTYFQNEAQLEKSRLLSDRFSAERPKGSFSTLEIQRTEQGDSAMYLCASSLASGTEAFFGQGTRLTVV.

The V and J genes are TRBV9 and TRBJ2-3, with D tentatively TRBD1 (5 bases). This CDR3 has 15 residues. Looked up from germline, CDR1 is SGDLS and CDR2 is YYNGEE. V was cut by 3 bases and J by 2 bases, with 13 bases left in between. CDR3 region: CASSDPGKPTDTQYF. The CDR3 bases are TGTGCCAGCAGCGACCCAGGGAAACCCACAGATACGCAGTATTTT.

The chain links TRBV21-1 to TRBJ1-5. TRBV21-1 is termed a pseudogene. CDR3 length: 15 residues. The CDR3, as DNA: TGTGCCAGCAGCAACCCTCCCGTCACCTATCAGCCCCAGCATTTT. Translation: CASSNPPVTYQPQHF.

The chain's CDR3 is CASSLELQGRREQYF. In DNA form, the CDR3 reads TGTGCCAGCAGCTTGGAACTCCAGGGGCGGCGGGAGCAGTACTTC. The chain carries TRBV5-6 and TRBJ2-7, with a weak D call TRBD1 (6 bases). Per germline, CDR1 SGHDT and CDR2 YYEEEE. The CDR3 is made up of 15 amino acids. Deletions cut 0 bases from V and 7 bases from J, with 17 bases between. Full variable domain (missing parts from reference TRBV5-6 and TRBJ2-7): DAGVTQSPTHLIKTRGQQVTLRCSPKSGHDTVSWYQQALGQGPQFIFQYYEEEERQRGNFPDRFSGHQFPNYSSELNVNALLLGDSALYLCASSLELQGRREQYFGPGTRLTVT.

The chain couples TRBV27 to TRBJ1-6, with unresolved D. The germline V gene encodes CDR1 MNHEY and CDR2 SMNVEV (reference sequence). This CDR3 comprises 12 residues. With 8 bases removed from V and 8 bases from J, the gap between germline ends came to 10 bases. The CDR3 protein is CASGRRDSPLHF. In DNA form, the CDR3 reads TGTGCCAGCGGACGGCGGGATTCACCCCTCCACTTT.

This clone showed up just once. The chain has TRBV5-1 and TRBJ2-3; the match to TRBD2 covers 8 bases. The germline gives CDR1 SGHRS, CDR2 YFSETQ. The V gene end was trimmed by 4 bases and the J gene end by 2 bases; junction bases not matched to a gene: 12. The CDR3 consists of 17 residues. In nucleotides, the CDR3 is TGCGCCAGCAGCGGTAGCGGGGCCTCCACTTCCACAGATACGCAGTATTTT. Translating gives CASSGSGASTSTDTQYF. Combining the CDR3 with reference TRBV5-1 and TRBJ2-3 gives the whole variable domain KAGVTQTPRYLIKTRGQQVTLSCSPISGHRSVSWYQQTPGQGLQFLFEYFSETQRNKGNFPGRFSGRQFSNSRSEMNVSTLELGDSALYLCASSGSGASTSTDTQYFGPGTRLTVL.

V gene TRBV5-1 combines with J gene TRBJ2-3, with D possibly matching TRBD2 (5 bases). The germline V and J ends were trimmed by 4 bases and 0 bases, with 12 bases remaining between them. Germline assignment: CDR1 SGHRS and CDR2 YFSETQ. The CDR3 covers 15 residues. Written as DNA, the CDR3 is TGCGCCAGCAGCCCCGCGACTACTAGCACAGATACGCAGTATTTT. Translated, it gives CASSPATTSTDTQYF. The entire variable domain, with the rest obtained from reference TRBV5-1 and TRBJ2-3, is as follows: KAGVTQTPRYLIKTRGQQVTLSCSPISGHRSVSWYQQTPGQGLQFLFEYFSETQRNKGNFPGRFSGRQFSNSRSEMNVSTLELGDSALYLCASSPATTSTDTQYFGPGTRLTVL.

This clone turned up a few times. The CDR3, as DNA: TGCGCCAGCAGCCCTGGACAGCCGAATCAGCCCCAGCATTTT. This gives the protein CASSPGQPNQPQHF. The rearrangement joins TRBV5-1 to TRBJ1-5; TRBD1 is a possible D gene (6 bases). This CDR3 is built from 14 residues. Looked up from germline, CDR1 is SGHRS and CDR2 is YFSETQ. Trimming left V 4 bases short and J 4 bases short, with 12 bases between.